A single sample is the source of the 13 T cell receptor beta chains below, sequenced in a study of blood T cell repertoires in COVID-19. The data were produced by immunoSEQ multiplex PCR, yet TCRdb's version contains in-frame clones alone and is incomplete. The sample consists of approximately 50,000 clones, around nine tenths of them appearing once. What was sequenced was peripheral blood. The receptors originated from a human donor in a cohort sampled during active COVID-19.

The J gene is TRBJ1-1, the V gene TRBV28, with D unresolved. Trimming stripped 2 bases from V and 1 base from J, with 8 bases between. From germline, CDR1 is MDHEN and CDR2 SYDVKM. The CDR3 consists of 14 residues. The CDR3 is CASSLRRQNTEAFF. DNA of the CDR3: TGTGCCAGCAGTTTAAGGCGGCAGAACACTGAAGCTTTCTTT.

The chain recombines TRBV5-4 with TRBJ2-1; TRBD1 might be the D (6 bases). The CDR3 has 15 amino acids. The ends were cut back, 4 bases at V and 9 bases at J, with 20 bases in the middle. Looked up from germline, CDR1 is SGHNT and CDR2 is YYREEE (reference sequence). The CDR3 DNA reads as TGTGCCAGCAGCCCGGATTCAACAGGGTCAGGTGAGCAGTTCTTC. The encoded protein is CASSPDSTGSGEQFF.

The V call is TRBV29-1, the J call TRBJ1-1; D uncertain. CDR1 is SQVTM and CDR2 is ANQGSEA in the germline V gene. There are 11 residues in the CDR3. V was pared by 4 bases and J by 9 bases, with 12 bases between. CDR3 region: CSVVRVPKAFF. CDR3 sequence (DNA): TGCAGCGTTGTGAGGGTCCCGAAAGCTTTCTTT.

The chain uses TRBV7-3 and TRBJ2-3; 10 positions agree with TRBD1. The trim removed 5 bases at V and 6 bases at J, leaving 5 bases unmatched. CDR3 length: 14 residues. CDR1 is SGHTA, CDR2 FQGTGA, per germline. CDR3 coding DNA: TGTGCCAGCAGCCCTGGGACAGGGGCCGATACGCAGTATTTT. Translated: CASSPGTGADTQYF.

The sample holds a few counts of this clone. This rearrangement joins TRBV6-5 to TRBJ2-1; possibly TRBD1 for D (6 bases). CDR1 and CDR2 from the germline V gene are MNHEY and SVGAGI. There are 15 residues in the CDR3. V was shortened by 6 bases and J by 2 bases, with 14 bases between the two germline ends. The CDR3 DNA follows: TGTGCCAGCAGAGACGGGACACCGCCCTACAATGAGCAGTTCTTC. The encoded protein is CASRDGTPPYNEQFF.

This chain joins TRBV29-1 and TRBJ1-2; no firm D call. The length of the CDR3 is 14 residues. V was trimmed by 1 base and J by 4 bases, leaving 13 bases between them. Germline-derived CDR1 and CDR2 are SQVTM and ANQGSEA. The chain's CDR3 is CSVEGGASSYGYTF. The CDR3 nucleotides are TGCAGCGTTGAAGGCGGTGCCTCGAGCTATGGCTACACCTTC.

This chain joins TRBV6-1 and TRBJ2-2; D unresolved. Trimming took 2 bases from V and 5 from J, leaving 9 bases between them. Germline V gives CDR1 MNHNS, CDR2 SASEGT. The CDR3 runs to 14 residues. This CDR3 reads CASSEFAPTGELFF. The CDR3 coding sequence is TGTGCCAGCAGTGAATTTGCGCCAACCGGGGAGCTGTTTTTT.

V and J are TRBV30 and TRBJ2-7; 8 bases fit TRBD1. The ends lost 1 base at V and 3 bases at J; junction bases unmatched: 5. CDR1 is GTSNPN and CDR2 is SVGIG in the germline V gene (reference sequence). The CDR3 has 14 amino acids. For the CDR3, the DNA is TGTGCCTGGAGTGCCGACAGGGGTGGCTACGAGCAGTACTTC. Protein: CAWSADRGGYEQYF.

The chain has TRBV5-4 and TRBJ1-6; D is uncertain. The CDR3 extends over 15 amino acids. Germline V gene lookup returns CDR1 SGHNT and CDR2 YYREEE (reference sequence). Trimming shortened V by 4 bases and J by 4 bases, and 12 bases separated the two germline ends. CDR3 DNA: TGTGCCAGCAGCCTCTCACGGACTTATAATTCACCCCTCCACTTT. Translation: CASSLSRTYNSPLHF.

The V and J genes are TRBV11-2 and TRBJ2-5, with TRBD2 matching over 12 bases. Germline CDR1 and CDR2: SGHAT and FQNNGV. CDR3 length: 15 amino acids. V lost 5 bases to trimming and J lost 5 bases; unmatched junction nucleotides: 6. The CDR3 loop reads CASSPGLAGPETQYF. The DNA for the CDR3 is TGTGCCAGCAGCCCCGGACTAGCGGGACCTGAGACCCAGTACTTC.

The chain links TRBV13 to TRBJ1-1; 8 nucleotides align to TRBD1. The CDR3 is made up of 14 amino acids. The germline CDR1 and CDR2 sequences are PRHDT and FYEKMQ (reference sequence). The junction had 3 bases not matched to a gene; V was cut back by 5 bases and J by 1 base. The chain's CDR3 is CASSHGQGNTEAFF. CDR3 in DNA: TGTGCCAGCAGCCACGGACAGGGGAACACTGAAGCTTTCTTT.

This clone was seen just once. The chain has TRBV28 and TRBJ2-6, with D possibly matching TRBD2 (5 bases). V was pared by 6 bases and J by 0 bases, with 12 bases between. Germline CDR1 and CDR2: MDHEN and SYDVKM. This CDR3 is built from 16 residues. The chain's CDR3 is CASSPGSFSGANVLTF. The CDR3 nucleotides read TGTGCCAGCAGCCCGGGAAGCTTCTCTGGGGCCAACGTCCTGACTTTC.

The chain links TRBV24-1 to TRBJ2-3; TRBD1 is a possible D gene (6 bases). The germline CDR1 and CDR2 sequences are KGHDR and SFDVKD. This CDR3 region has 13 residues. V was trimmed by 6 bases and J by 5 bases, leaving 11 bases between them. This CDR3 is CATSIQGRDTQYF. The DNA for the CDR3 is TGTGCCACCAGTATCCAGGGGAGAGATACGCAGTATTTT.